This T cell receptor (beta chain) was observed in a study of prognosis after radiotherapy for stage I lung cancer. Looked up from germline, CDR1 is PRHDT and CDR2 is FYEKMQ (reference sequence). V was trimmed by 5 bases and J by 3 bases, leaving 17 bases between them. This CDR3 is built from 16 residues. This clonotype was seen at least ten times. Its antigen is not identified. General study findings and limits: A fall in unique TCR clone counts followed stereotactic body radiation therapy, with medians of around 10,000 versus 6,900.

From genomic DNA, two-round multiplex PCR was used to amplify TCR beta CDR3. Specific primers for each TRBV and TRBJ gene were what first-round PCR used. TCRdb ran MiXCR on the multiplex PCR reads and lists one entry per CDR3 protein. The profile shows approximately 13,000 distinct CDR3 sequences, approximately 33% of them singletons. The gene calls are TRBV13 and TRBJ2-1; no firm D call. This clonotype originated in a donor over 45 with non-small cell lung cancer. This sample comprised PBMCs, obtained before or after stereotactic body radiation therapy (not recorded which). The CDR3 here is CASSQKVPPSYNEQFF. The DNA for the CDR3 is TGTGCCAGCAGCCAAAAGGTCCCACCAAGCTACAATGAGCAGTTCTTC.